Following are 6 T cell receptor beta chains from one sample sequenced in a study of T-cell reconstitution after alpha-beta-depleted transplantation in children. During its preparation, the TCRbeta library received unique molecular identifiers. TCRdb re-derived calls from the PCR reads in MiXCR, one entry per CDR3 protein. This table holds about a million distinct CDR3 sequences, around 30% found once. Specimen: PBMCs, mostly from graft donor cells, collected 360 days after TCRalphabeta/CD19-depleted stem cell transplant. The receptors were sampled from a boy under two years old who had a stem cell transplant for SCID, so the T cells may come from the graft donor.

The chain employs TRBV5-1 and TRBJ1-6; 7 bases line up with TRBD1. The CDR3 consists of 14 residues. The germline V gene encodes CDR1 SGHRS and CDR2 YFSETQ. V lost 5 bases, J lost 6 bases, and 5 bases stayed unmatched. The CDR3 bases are TGCGCCAGCAGTTCGGGACAGATTAATTCACCCCTCCACTTT. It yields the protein CASSSGQINSPLHF.

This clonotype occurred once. The CDR3 nucleotides are TGTGCCAGCAGCCGACAGGGCGGAGCCTCTGAAGCTTTCTTT. Translated: CASSRQGGASEAFF. J is TRBJ1-1 and V is TRBV12-3 or TRBV12-4, with 7 bases identical to TRBD1. This CDR3 is 14 amino acids long. Germline trimming cut 6 bases from V and 6 bases from J; bases unmatched to any gene: 10.

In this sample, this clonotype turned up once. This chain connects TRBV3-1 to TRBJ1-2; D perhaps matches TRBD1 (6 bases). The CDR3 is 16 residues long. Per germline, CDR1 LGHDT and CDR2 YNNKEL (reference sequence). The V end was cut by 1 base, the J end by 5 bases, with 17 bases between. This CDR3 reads CASSQALGQPFYGYTF. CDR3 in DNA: TGTGCCAGCAGCCAAGCTCTCGGACAGCCCTTTTATGGCTACACCTTC.

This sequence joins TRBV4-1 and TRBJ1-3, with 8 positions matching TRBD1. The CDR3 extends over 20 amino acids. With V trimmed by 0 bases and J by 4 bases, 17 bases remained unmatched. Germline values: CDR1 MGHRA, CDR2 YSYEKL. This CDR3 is CASSQDPPRVQGAYGNTIYF. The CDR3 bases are TGCGCCAGCAGCCAAGATCCTCCCCGGGTGCAGGGGGCGTACGGAAACACCATATATTTT.

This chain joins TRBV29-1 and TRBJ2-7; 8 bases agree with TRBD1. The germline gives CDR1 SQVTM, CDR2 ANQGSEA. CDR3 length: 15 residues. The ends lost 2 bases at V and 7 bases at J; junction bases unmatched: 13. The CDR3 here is CSVEPARGQFGEQYF. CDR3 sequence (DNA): TGCAGCGTTGAACCAGCCAGGGGGCAGTTTGGGGAGCAGTACTTC.

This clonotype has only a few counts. CDR3 amino acids: CSARDTSGGLGTQYF. CDR3 coding DNA: TGCAGTGCTAGAGATACTAGTGGGGGGTTGGGGACCCAGTACTTC. The chain is built from TRBV20-1 and TRBJ2-5, with D possibly TRBD2 on 6 matching bases. Trimming cost V 0 bases and J 7 bases, with 18 bases left between them. The CDR3 consists of 15 residues. Germline lookup yields CDR1 DFQATT and CDR2 SNEGSKA (reference sequence).